This T cell receptor beta chain was sequenced during a study of cytomegalovirus exposure and HLA in healthy donors. General study results and limits: When presence/absence was analysed, sequencing depth was taken to be roughly uniform across donors. It was reported in a later analysis that an Asian-associated ancestry cluster showed fewer N-insertions than the roughly 670-donor mean. Most likely, a cluster of highly shared sequence variants arose as a sequencing artifact.

The PCR employed 60 Vbeta primers together with 13 Jbeta primers. TCRdb's copy holds only in-frame clones and misses some; the assay was immunoSEQ multiplex PCR. This sample has some 190,000 clones, with roughly 85% found just once. Comments on this clone: As yet, its antigen is unknown.

The receptor was isolated from a boy between 2 and 10 years old in good health and CMV-seronegative. What was sequenced was PBMCs.

Written as DNA, the CDR3 is TGTGCCAGCAGCTTAGAGCAGGCTCGGTATACCCAGTACTTC. It encodes CASSLEQARYTQYF. J is TRBJ2-5 and V is TRBV11-2; D call uncertain. This CDR3 spans 14 amino acids. The germline V gene has CDR1 SGHAT and CDR2 FQNNGV. Trimming took 0 bases from V and 8 from J, leaving 13 bases between them.